Each of the 26 T cell receptor beta chains below was sequenced from the same sample in a study of T cell responses to AZD1222 COVID-19 vaccine. Generated by immunoSEQ multiplex PCR, the TCRdb table keeps only in-frame clones and is missing some. The sample lists roughly 180,000 clones; just under 95% were seen once. Sequenced material: peripheral blood, taken 28 days after the second dose of the MenACWY control vaccine. Receptor source: an adult who received the MenACWY meningococcal vaccine as a control.

Here the CDR3 reads CASSEIGGGGFKDEQFF. CDR3 nucleotides: TGTGCCAGCAGTGAAATCGGCGGTGGGGGGTTTAAGGATGAGCAGTTCTTC. The chain couples TRBV6-1 to TRBJ2-1; a possible D gene is TRBD2 (6 bases). Germline V lookup: CDR1 MNHNS, CDR2 SASEGT. Trimming stripped 2 bases from V and 8 bases from J, with 22 bases between. The CDR3 totals 17 residues.

This rearrangement joins TRBV25-1 to TRBJ1-2; D call uncertain. The germline gives CDR1 MGHDK, CDR2 SYGVNS. There are 13 residues in the CDR3. V lost 4 bases and J lost 3, with 9 bases in between. CDR3 DNA: TGTGCCAGCAGTGCGGGGAGAGACTATGGCTACACCTTC. It is translated as CASSAGRDYGYTF.

The V call is TRBV7-2, the J call TRBJ2-5, with TRBD2 identical over 8 bases. Trimming removed 4 bases from V and 5 bases from J; junction bases left unmatched: 12. Germline CDR1 is SGHTA and CDR2 is FQGNSA. CDR3 length: 16 residues. CDR3 nucleotides: TGTGCCAGCAGCTCCGGGGGCGGGGGGTCTGTGGAGACCCAGTACTTC. Protein: CASSSGGGGSVETQYF.

The chain has TRBV18 and TRBJ2-2; 8 bases are a match to TRBD1. Per germline, CDR1 KGHSH and CDR2 LQKENI. V shed 4 bases, J shed 7 bases, and the junction held 8 bases outside the gene matches. The CDR3 loop spans 15 amino acids. CDR3 nucleotide sequence: TGTGCCAGCTCACAGGACAGGGCGGCAAGCGGGGAGCTGTTTTTT. Residues: CASSQDRAASGELFF.

This chain links TRBV25-1 with TRBJ2-2; D is possibly TRBD1 (6 bases). Germline V gene sequence: CDR1 MGHDK, CDR2 SYGVNS. V was shortened by 6 bases and J by 1 base, with 15 bases between the two germline ends. CDR3 length equals 16 residues. The CDR3 DNA sequence: TGTGCCAGCAGCGGCTCCCCGGGACAGAACACCGGGGAGCTGTTTTTT. It codes for CASSGSPGQNTGELFF. Drawing the rest from reference TRBV25-1 and TRBJ2-2, the complete variable domain is EADIYQTPRYLVIGTGKKITLECSQTMGHDKMYWYQQDPGMELHLIHYSYGVNSTEKGDLSSESTVSRIRTEHFPLTLESARPSHTSQYLCASSGSPGQNTGELFFGEGSRLTVL.

The chain joins TRBV3-1 (or the pseudogene TRBV3-2) to TRBJ2-7; 15 bases align to TRBD2. The CDR3 is made up of 18 amino acids. Germline V lookup: CDR1 LGHDT, CDR2 YNNKEL (reference sequence). Trimming at V came to 4 bases and at J to 4 bases, leaving 11 bases not matched to a gene. The CDR3 sequence is CASSPFGLAGGGVYEQYF. CDR3 sequence (DNA): TGTGCCAGCAGCCCCTTCGGACTAGCGGGGGGGGGTGTATACGAGCAGTACTTC.

The chain carries TRBV11-3 and TRBJ2-1; possibly TRBD2 for D (7 bases). CDR1 SGHNT and CDR2 YENEEA come from the germline V gene. V shed 2 bases and J shed 8 bases, with 10 bases lying between them. CDR3 length equals 13 residues. CDR3 sequence: CASSLQGRDEQFF. The CDR3 DNA reads TGTGCCAGCAGCTTACAGGGGAGGGATGAGCAGTTCTTC.

In this sample, this clone turned up once. The chain is built from TRBV30 and TRBJ2-1; D not resolved. The germline CDR1 and CDR2 sequences are GTSNPN and SVGIG (reference sequence). Deletions cut 2 bases from V and 4 bases from J, with 12 bases between. CDR3 size: 14 residues. The CDR3 sequence: CAWSKDFRYNEQFF. CDR3 in DNA: TGTGCCTGGAGTAAAGACTTTCGGTACAATGAGCAGTTCTTC.

This clone has more than one count but fewer than ten. The chain links TRBV28 to TRBJ1-3; D is ambiguous. CDR1 is MDHEN and CDR2 is SYDVKM in the germline V gene. Trimming cost V 9 bases and J 0 bases, with 12 bases left between them. The CDR3 extends over 14 amino acids. The DNA for the CDR3 is TGTGCCAGTTATCATTCGAGCTCTGGAAACACCATATATTTT. It translates to CASYHSSSGNTIYF. Filled out from reference TRBV28 and TRBJ1-3, the complete variable domain reads DVKVTQSSRYLVKRTGEKVFLECVQDMDHENMFWYRQDPGLGLRLIYFSYDVKMKEKGDIPEGYSVSREKKERFSLILESASTNQTSMYLCASYHSSSGNTIYFGEGSWLTVV.

The rearrangement uses TRBV7-2 and TRBJ1-6; D is unresolved. The CDR3 consists of 15 residues. Germline CDR1 is SGHTA and CDR2 is FQGNSA. V lost 1 base and J lost 7, with 11 bases in between. The CDR3 DNA is TGTGCCAGCAGCTTAGACGGCCGGGAAAATTCACCCCTCCACTTT. Encoded protein: CASSLDGRENSPLHF.

The genes are TRBV7-2 and TRBJ1-5; D might be TRBD1 (6 bases). V lost 5 bases and J lost 6, with 17 bases in between. CDR1 SGHTA and CDR2 FQGNSA come from the germline V gene. This CDR3 spans 15 amino acids. CDR3 nucleotide sequence: TGTGCCAGCAGCAAACAACAGGGAGGAGGTCAGCCCCAGCATTTT. Its translation is CASSKQQGGGQPQHF.

The chain joins TRBV28 to TRBJ1-1; unclear D gene. V was clipped by 2 bases and J by 12 bases, with 10 bases between them. CDR1 and CDR2 (germline): MDHEN, SYDVKM. This CDR3 comprises 11 residues. The CDR3 is CASSLGGGTFF. Here the CDR3 DNA reads TGTGCCAGCAGTTTAGGAGGAGGAACTTTCTTT.

This chain joins TRBV19 and TRBJ1-6; D is perhaps TRBD1 (5 bases). Germline CDR1 and CDR2: LNHDA and SQIVND (reference sequence). This CDR3 comprises 12 residues. V lost 11 bases to trimming and J lost 9 bases, with 14 bases between them. The CDR3 region is CAAGGTGSPLHF. CDR3 in DNA: TGTGCCGCGGGGGGGACGGGTTCACCCCTCCACTTT.

J is TRBJ1-2 and V is TRBV28; 9 bases align to TRBD1. This CDR3 region has 15 residues. Looked up from germline, CDR1 is MDHEN and CDR2 is SYDVKM. V lost 6 bases and J lost 5; bases outside the gene matches: 10. The CDR3 sequence: CASRGPGQGPYGYTF. DNA for the CDR3: TGTGCCAGCAGGGGGCCGGGACAGGGTCCTTATGGCTACACCTTC.

V usage is TRBV25-1 and J usage is TRBJ2-6; D unclear. CDR1 is MGHDK, CDR2 SYGVNS, per germline. This CDR3 spans 13 amino acids. Deletions cut 6 bases from V and 4 bases from J, with 7 bases between. The CDR3 sequence: CASSGPGANVLTF. The CDR3, as DNA: TGTGCCAGCAGCGGCCCCGGGGCCAACGTCCTGACTTTC.

The rearrangement links TRBV5-5 to TRBJ1-5, with D hard to call. V lost 1 base and J 6 bases, leaving 14 bases between the germline ends. Germline values: CDR1 SGHKS, CDR2 YYEKEE (reference sequence). The CDR3 totals 15 residues. CDR3 bases: TGTGCCAGCAGCTTGTGGGGTGGCTTATCTCAGCCCCAGCATTTT. Translation gives CASSLWGGLSQPQHF.

The gene calls are TRBV23-1 and TRBJ1-4; D is ambiguous. TRBV23-1 is sorted into the ORF group, with uncertain function. V was pared by 4 bases and J by 8 bases, with 5 bases between. The CDR3 length is 11 residues. The CDR3 DNA reads TGCGCCAGCAGTCTGGGGGAAAAACTGTTTTTT. This codes for CASSLGEKLFF.

This sequence joins TRBV5-1 and TRBJ1-6; D may be TRBD1 (6 bases). Germline V gives CDR1 SGHRS, CDR2 YFSETQ. Between the trimmed V and J ends, which lost 5 bases and 7 bases, there was a span of 16 bases. This CDR3 region has 15 residues. The CDR3 DNA is TGCGCCAGCAGTAGAACAGGGTTTATGAATTCACCCCTCCACTTT. This translates into CASSRTGFMNSPLHF.

This chain uses TRBV5-1 with TRBJ1-4; D is possibly TRBD1 (5 bases). Looked up from germline, CDR1 is SGHRS and CDR2 is YFSETQ. The CDR3 consists of 13 residues. V lost 3 bases and J lost 8, with 11 bases in between. The CDR3 is CASSSSGEEKLFF. The CDR3 bases are TGCGCCAGCAGCTCCTCGGGGGAGGAAAAACTGTTTTTT.

This chain links TRBV30 with TRBJ1-2, with TRBD1 matching over 9 bases. The CDR3 sequence is 13 residues long. V lost 0 bases to trimming and J lost 7 bases; unmatched junction nucleotides: 3. Germline V lookup: CDR1 GTSNPN, CDR2 SVGIG (reference sequence). CDR3 protein: CAWSVGTGSGYTF. The CDR3 region has the DNA TGTGCCTGGAGTGTTGGGACAGGGTCTGGCTACACCTTC.

The gene calls are TRBV19 and TRBJ2-2, with 9 bases matching TRBD2. This CDR3 region has 16 residues. Germline V gene sequence: CDR1 LNHDA, CDR2 SQIVND (reference sequence). V shed 7 bases and J 4 bases; nucleotides not matched to a gene: 10. In DNA form, the CDR3 reads TGTGCCAGTACCCCCGCGGGGGGGCAGGTCACCGGGGAGCTGTTTTTT. Translation: CASTPAGGQVTGELFF. The whole variable domain, filled in from reference TRBV19 and TRBJ2-2, reads DGGITQSPKYLFRKEGQNVTLSCEQNLNHDAMYWYRQDPGQGLRLIYYSQIVNDFQKGDIAEGYSVSREKKESFPLTVTSAQKNPTAFYLCASTPAGGQVTGELFFGEGSRLTVL.

The J gene is TRBJ1-5, the V gene TRBV2; 10 bases line up with TRBD1. The CDR3 is 16 amino acids. The V gene end was trimmed by 4 bases and the J gene end by 5 bases; junction bases not matched to a gene: 8. Germline CDR1 and CDR2: SNHLY and FYNNEI. CDR3 residues: CASSGGQGVFHQPQHF. The CDR3 coding sequence is TGTGCCAGCAGTGGAGGACAGGGGGTTTTTCATCAGCCCCAGCATTTT.

This clone was recorded once. The CDR3 DNA sequence: TGCGCCAGCAGACTAGCGGGGGGTAACACCGGGGAGCTGTTTTTT. Its translation: CASRLAGGNTGELFF. The chain joins TRBV10-2 to TRBJ2-2; 12 nucleotides agree with TRBD2. The V gene end was trimmed by 6 bases and the J gene end by 2 bases; junction bases not matched to a gene: 1. CDR1 WSHSY and CDR2 SAAADI come from the germline V gene. This CDR3 is built from 15 residues.

This clone was observed once. V is TRBV5-6 and J is TRBJ1-2, with D maybe TRBD1 (5 bases). V was clipped by 1 base and J by 4 bases, with 8 bases between them. Germline-derived CDR1 and CDR2 are SGHDT and YYEEEE. The CDR3 has 13 amino acids. In nucleotides, the CDR3 is TGTGCCAGCAGCTTGTCAGGGACCTATGGCTACACCTTC. Protein: CASSLSGTYGYTF.

Of note for this clone: Just one base apart from a much larger clone, this may be a read error. J is TRBJ1-1 and V is TRBV11-2; D unclear. From germline, CDR1 is SGHAT and CDR2 FQNNGV. This CDR3 has 11 residues. Trimming stripped 5 bases from V and 3 bases from J, with 4 bases between. The CDR3 DNA sequence: TGTGCCAGCAGCCCCGACACTGAAGCTTTCTTT. Its protein product is CASSPDTEAFF. Variable domain in full (rest from reference TRBV11-2 and TRBJ1-1): EAGVAQSPRYKIIEKRQSVAFWCNPISGHATLYWYQQILGQGPKLLIQFQNNGVVDDSQLPKDRFSAERLKGVDSTLKIQPAKLEDSAVYLCASSPDTEAFFGQGTRLTVV.

The chain links TRBV19 to TRBJ2-5, with 7 bases aligning to TRBD2. V dropped 3 bases and J dropped 5; count of bases not matched to a gene: 6. The germline V gene has CDR1 LNHDA and CDR2 SQIVND (reference sequence). The CDR3 spans 14 residues. The CDR3 sequence is CASSIGTTGETQYF. In DNA form, the CDR3 reads TGTGCCAGTAGTATTGGGACTACGGGGGAGACCCAGTACTTC. Combining the CDR3 with reference TRBV19 and TRBJ2-5 gives the whole variable domain DGGITQSPKYLFRKEGQNVTLSCEQNLNHDAMYWYRQDPGQGLRLIYYSQIVNDFQKGDIAEGYSVSREKKESFPLTVTSAQKNPTAFYLCASSIGTTGETQYFGPGTRLLVL.